The 26 T cell receptor beta chains given below trace back to one sample, sequenced in a study of identical twins. From the 5' RACE reads, TCRdb called clonotypes with MiXCR, one entry per CDR3 protein. The sample yields under 900,000 distinct CDR3 sequences, about 12% seen once. These data were likewise used in another study, on yellow fever vaccine responses in identical twins.

The sequencing input was PBMCs. Receptor source: a woman aged 18-29 years in good health.

The V call is TRBV6-1, the J call TRBJ2-1; weak D call: TRBD1 (6 bases). CDR1 and CDR2 from the germline V gene are MNHNS and SASEGT. The CDR3 length is 14 residues. V was trimmed by 7 bases and J by 7 bases, leaving 17 bases between them. CDR3 loop: CASTNQGRGNEQFF. CDR3 in DNA: TGTGCCAGCACAAATCAGGGAAGGGGGAATGAGCAGTTCTTC.

The table lists this clonotype with many counts. The rearrangement joins TRBV6-5 to TRBJ2-7; TRBD2 matches at 9 bases. The CDR3 spans 15 residues. CDR1 is MNHEY, CDR2 SVGAGI, per germline. V shed 6 bases and J 4 bases; nucleotides not matched to a gene: 10. CDR3 residues: CASRNSGLAPYEQYF. CDR3 nucleotide sequence: TGTGCCAGCAGGAACTCGGGACTAGCACCTTACGAGCAGTACTTC.

This clonotype was found many times. This sequence joins TRBV4-2 and TRBJ1-6; D is ambiguous. V was clipped by 0 bases and J by 11 bases, with 11 bases between them. Looked up from germline, CDR1 is LGHNA and CDR2 is YNFKEQ. The CDR3 contains 14 residues. The CDR3 DNA follows: TGTGCCAGCAGCCAAGATCTGGGCTGGGCACCCCTCCACTTT. This translates into CASSQDLGWAPLHF.

The rearrangement uses TRBV12-5 and TRBJ1-4, with TRBD1 matching over 7 bases. There are 13 residues in the CDR3. CDR1 LGHNT and CDR2 FRNRAP come from the germline V gene. V lost 1 base and J lost 7; bases outside the gene matches: 0. The CDR3 nucleotides are TGTGCTAGTGGTTTGGGACAGGGTGAAAAACTGTTTTTT. It is translated as CASGLGQGEKLFF.

The chain combines TRBV5-1 with TRBJ1-1, with a possible D match to TRBD1 (5 bases). Germline V CDR1 and CDR2: SGHRS, YFSETQ. With 2 bases removed from V and 0 bases from J, the gap between germline ends came to 11 bases. This CDR3 is built from 15 residues. CDR3 residues: CASSFGEGLNTEAFF. Here the CDR3 DNA reads TGCGCCAGCAGCTTCGGGGAGGGGCTGAACACTGAAGCTTTCTTT.

This chain uses TRBV5-1 with TRBJ2-2; maybe TRBD1 (6 bases). V lost 6 bases to trimming and J lost 6 bases, with 18 bases between them. Germline V gives CDR1 SGHRS, CDR2 YFSETQ. There are 15 residues in the CDR3. The CDR3, as DNA: TGCGCCAGCACCCCCGGTGGGGGCAGGGCCGGGGAGCTGTTTTTT. Amino acid sequence: CASTPGGGRAGELFF.

This clonotype occurred a few times. The chain recombines TRBV29-1 with TRBJ1-4; D gene ambiguous. This CDR3 is built from 13 residues. The germline V gene encodes CDR1 SQVTM and CDR2 ANQGSEA. The germline V and J ends were trimmed by 6 bases and 5 bases, with 13 bases remaining between them. CDR3 residues: CSVLGWANEKLFF. The CDR3 DNA reads as TGCAGCGTCCTGGGGTGGGCGAATGAAAAACTGTTTTTT.

The chain recombines TRBV7-9 with TRBJ1-1; D gene ambiguous. This CDR3 spans 14 amino acids. The V end was cut by 2 bases, the J end by 6 bases, with 13 bases between. The V gene's germline CDR1 is SEHNR and CDR2 FQNEAQ (reference sequence). The CDR3 here is CASSLKGEEAEAFF. In DNA form, the CDR3 reads TGTGCCAGCAGCTTAAAAGGCGAAGAGGCTGAAGCTTTCTTT. The variable domain in full, completed from reference TRBV7-9 and TRBJ1-1, reads DTGVSQNPRHKITKRGQNVTFRCDPISEHNRLYWYRQTLGQGPEFLTYFQNEAQLEKSRLLSDRFSAERPKGSFSTLEIQRTEQGDSAMYLCASSLKGEEAEAFFGQGTRLTVV.

The chain uses TRBV4-1 and TRBJ1-1; 7 bases are shared with TRBD1. The CDR3 is 17 residues long. Germline-derived CDR1 and CDR2 are MGHRA and YSYEKL. Trimming cost V 1 base and J 1 base; bases outside gene matches: 9. The CDR3 DNA reads as TGCGCCAGCAGCCAAGCCCCACTGACAGGGCCGAACACTGAAGCTTTCTTT. It translates to CASSQAPLTGPNTEAFF.

This sequence joins TRBV2 and TRBJ2-1, with TRBD2 identical over 10 bases. V lost 6 bases, J lost 9 bases, and 5 bases stayed unmatched. From germline, CDR1 is SNHLY and CDR2 FYNNEI. This CDR3 has 13 residues. The CDR3 nucleotides read TGTGCCAGCAGAGCAGCGGGGGGGCCTGAGCAGTTCTTC. It yields the protein CASRAAGGPEQFF.

A few counts support this clonotype. This chain joins TRBV5-1 and TRBJ2-1, with D tentatively TRBD1 (5 bases). Trimming stripped 5 bases from V and 5 bases from J, with 14 bases between. Germline CDR1 SGHRS, CDR2 YFSETQ. This CDR3 has 14 amino acids. The DNA for the CDR3 is TGCGCCAGCAGTCTGATGGTAGGGGACAATGAGCAGTTCTTC. Its protein product is CASSLMVGDNEQFF.

Only a few counts were recorded for this clonotype. The rearrangement uses TRBV7-2 and TRBJ2-3, with D tentatively TRBD1 (5 bases). In germline, CDR1 is SGHTA, CDR2 FQGNSA. CDR3 size: 16 residues. Trimming took off 1 base at V and 5 bases at J, with 16 bases between the two ends. DNA of the CDR3: TGTGCCAGCAGCTTAGGGGGCAGGGTCCAGGGAGATACGCAGTATTTT. Translating it yields CASSLGGRVQGDTQYF. The variable domain in full, with the rest retrieved from reference TRBV7-2 and TRBJ2-3, is GAGVSQSPSNKVTEKGKDVELRCDPISGHTALYWYRQSLGQGLEFLIYFQGNSAPDKSGLPSDRFSAERTGGSVSTLTIQRTQQEDSAVYLCASSLGGRVQGDTQYFGPGTRLTVL.

This clonotype showed up many times. V gene TRBV20-1 combines with J gene TRBJ2-1; no clear D. Per the germline V gene, CDR1 is DFQATT and CDR2 is SNEGSKA (reference sequence). The CDR3 consists of 15 residues. The V and J ends lost 0 bases and 4 bases respectively, with 13 bases between them. This chain's CDR3 is CSARDRRTSYNEQFF. CDR3 DNA: TGCAGTGCTAGAGATCGGCGGACCTCTTACAATGAGCAGTTCTTC.

This clonotype was counted between two and nine times. This chain connects TRBV29-1 to TRBJ1-3; D is uncertain. CDR3 length equals 13 residues. Germline CDR1 reads SQVTM; CDR2 reads ANQGSEA. V dropped 5 bases and J dropped 0 bases, with 8 bases sitting between them. CDR3 bases: TGCAGCGTTTCTCCGGACTCTGGAAACACCATATATTTT. Translating gives CSVSPDSGNTIYF.

This clonotype appeared a few times. The chain carries TRBV14 and TRBJ2-1; no clear D gene. This CDR3 spans 17 amino acids. Per the germline V gene, CDR1 is SGHDN and CDR2 is FVKESK. V lost 3 bases, J lost 2 bases, and 17 bases lay in between. This chain's CDR3 is CASSHGSAEATYNEQFF. DNA of the CDR3: TGTGCCAGCAGCCACGGGTCGGCGGAAGCTACCTACAATGAGCAGTTCTTC.

This clonotype was found a few times. CDR3 amino acids: CASSQATGLAGVTDTQYF. The CDR3 DNA reads TGTGCCAGCAGCCAAGCCACCGGACTAGCGGGGGTCACAGATACGCAGTATTTT. This rearrangement joins TRBV3-1 to TRBJ2-3, with 13 bases identical to TRBD2. V lost 1 base and J lost 2; bases outside the gene matches: 6. Looked up from germline, CDR1 is LGHDT and CDR2 is YNNKEL (reference sequence). This CDR3 is built from 18 residues.

Here the CDR3 DNA reads TGTGCCACCAGTGAAGGACAGGGGGAGACTGAAGCTTTCTTT. It yields the protein CATSEGQGETEAFF. The chain couples TRBV24-1 to TRBJ1-1; 10 bases match TRBD1. The CDR3 covers 14 residues. Germline-derived CDR1 and CDR2 are KGHDR and SFDVKD. Germline trimming cut 4 bases from V and 5 bases from J; bases unmatched to any gene: 3.

A few counts support this clonotype. The V and J genes are TRBV7-8 and TRBJ2-3, with 8 bases that match TRBD2. With 3 bases clipped from V and 5 bases from J, the junction kept 7 bases outside the gene matches. Germline CDR1 is SGHVS and CDR2 is FQNEAQ. This CDR3 has 15 amino acids. The CDR3 reads CASSFRGGAQDTQYF. The CDR3 DNA reads as TGTGCCAGCAGCTTCCGGGGGGGGGCGCAAGATACGCAGTATTTT. The full variable domain, in which reference TRBV7-8 and TRBJ2-3 provide the parts outside the CDR3, is GAGVSQSPRYKVAKRGQDVALRCDPISGHVSLFWYQQALGQGPEFLTYFQNEAQLDKSGLPSDRFFAERPEGSVSTLKIQRTQQEDSAVYLCASSFRGGAQDTQYFGPGTRLTVL.

This clonotype was counted at least ten times. V gene TRBV5-1 combines with J gene TRBJ2-5; a possible D gene is TRBD2 (5 bases). Germline V gene lookup returns CDR1 SGHRS and CDR2 YFSETQ. The V end was cut by 1 base, the J end by 5 bases, with 12 bases between. This CDR3 comprises 14 residues. The CDR3 DNA reads TGCGCCAGCAGCTTGATGCAAACGGGGGAGACCCAGTACTTC. It is translated as CASSLMQTGETQYF.

J is TRBJ2-1 and V is TRBV12-3 or TRBV12-4, with D unclear. The V gene lost 3 bases and the J gene lost 9 bases, with 9 bases spanning the gap. The CDR3 sequence is 12 residues long. CDR3 in DNA: TGTGCCAGCAGTTTTGGGCAAGTTGAGCAGTTCTTC. Protein sequence: CASSFGQVEQFF.

The chain uses TRBV11-3 and TRBJ2-1; maybe TRBD2 (6 bases). Germline loops: CDR1 SGHNT, CDR2 YENEEA. The V end lost 4 bases, the J end lost 6 bases, and 19 bases lay between the germline ends. This CDR3 has 16 amino acids. The chain's CDR3 is CASSSEQSGYANEQFF. CDR3 DNA: TGTGCCAGCAGCTCTGAACAAAGCGGGTATGCCAATGAGCAGTTCTTC.

This clonotype has a handful of counts. This chain uses TRBV4-1 with TRBJ2-2; 9 nucleotides agree with TRBD1. Losses at the gene ends were 3 bases for V and 5 bases for J; bases not matched to a gene: 4. Germline V gene sequence: CDR1 MGHRA, CDR2 YSYEKL. This CDR3 has 15 amino acids. In DNA form, the CDR3 reads TGCGCCAGCAGCCATTTAGGGACAGGGACCGGGGAGCTGTTTTTT. It translates to CASSHLGTGTGELFF.

The gene calls are TRBV6-1 and TRBJ2-5; TRBD2 matches 8 bases. This CDR3 is built from 15 residues. Germline lookup yields CDR1 MNHNS and CDR2 SASEGT. With V trimmed by 3 bases and J by 2 bases, 5 bases remained unmatched. The CDR3 sequence is CASSDQAGVQETQYF. CDR3 DNA: TGTGCCAGCAGTGACCAAGCGGGGGTTCAAGAGACCCAGTACTTC.

The chain has TRBV4-1 and TRBJ1-1, with D unclear. V lost 1 base and J lost 1, with 7 bases in between. The CDR3 sequence is 14 residues long. Germline V gene sequence: CDR1 MGHRA, CDR2 YSYEKL. The CDR3 protein is CASSQVAENTEAFF. Written as DNA, the CDR3 is TGCGCCAGCAGCCAAGTGGCAGAGAACACTGAAGCTTTCTTT.

The chain is built from TRBV29-1 and TRBJ1-3; D is unresolved. V lost 6 bases and J lost 0, with 9 bases in between. Germline V gene data show CDR1 as SQVTM and CDR2 as ANQGSEA. The CDR3 consists of 13 residues. Here the CDR3 reads CSVARDSGNTIYF. The CDR3 DNA is TGCAGCGTCGCGCGGGACTCTGGAAACACCATATATTTT.

The table lists this clonotype with a few counts. The chain is built from TRBV6-2 or TRBV6-3 and TRBJ2-7; 8 nucleotides line up with TRBD1. Trimming cost V 2 bases and J 5 bases; bases outside gene matches: 5. The CDR3 is 14 amino acids. Germline V gives CDR1 MNHEY, CDR2 SVGEGT. In DNA form, the CDR3 reads TGTGCCAGCAGTTACCCGGACAGGGTGCACGAGCAGTACTTC. Protein sequence: CASSYPDRVHEQYF.